These 14 T cell receptor beta chains were all obtained from the same sample, sequenced in a study of blood T cell repertoires in COVID-19. The repertoire was sequenced with immunoSEQ multiplex PCR; TCRdb's copy has only in-frame clones and lacks some. Of more than 150,000 clones listed, roughly 84% are singletons. Sequencing used peripheral blood. These receptors originate from a woman in her fifties or sixties with acute or convalescent COVID-19.

V usage is TRBV19 and J usage is TRBJ2-2, with TRBD2 matching over 11 bases. The CDR3 loop spans 17 amino acids. Germline lookup yields CDR1 LNHDA and CDR2 SQIVND (reference sequence). V shed 4 bases and J 3 bases; nucleotides not matched to a gene: 7. CDR3 protein: CASSKPPGLADTGELFF. CDR3 sequence (DNA): TGTGCCAGTAGTAAGCCCCCGGGACTAGCGGACACCGGGGAGCTGTTTTTT.

The V gene is TRBV5-1, the J gene TRBJ1-1, with 12 nucleotides matching TRBD1. The CDR3 is 15 residues long. CDR1 and CDR2 from the germline V gene are SGHRS and YFSETQ. The V segment lost 0 bases and the J segment 6 bases; nucleotides outside the gene matches: 3. CDR3 residues: CASSLAGQGAAEAFF. The CDR3 DNA reads TGCGCCAGCAGCTTGGCGGGACAGGGGGCCGCTGAAGCTTTCTTT.

The chain carries TRBV6-5 and TRBJ1-1; no firm D call. Trimming removed 6 bases at V and 5 bases at J, with 19 bases between. CDR1 and CDR2 (germline): MNHEY, SVGAGI. The CDR3 is 15 amino acids. The CDR3: CASRATLSRGTEAFF. CDR3 nucleotide sequence: TGTGCCAGCAGGGCCACATTGAGTAGAGGGACTGAAGCTTTCTTT.

CDR3 in amino acids: CASSEGQFYGYTF. The CDR3 DNA reads TGTGCCAGCAGTGAAGGGCAGTTCTATGGCTACACCTTC. This sequence joins TRBV2 and TRBJ1-2; D is ambiguous. There are 13 residues in the CDR3. Germline V gene sequence: CDR1 SNHLY, CDR2 FYNNEI. V shed 1 base and J shed 4 bases, with 7 bases lying between them.

This clone was observed a few times. DNA for the CDR3: TGTGCCAGCAGCCAAGAGGGACAGGGGTTTAGTCAGCCCCAGCATTTT. Translated: CASSQEGQGFSQPQHF. J is TRBJ1-5 and V is TRBV4-2; 10 nucleotides line up with TRBD1. The trim removed 0 bases at V and 6 bases at J, leaving 5 bases unmatched. Germline V gene data show CDR1 as LGHNA and CDR2 as YNFKEQ. The CDR3 spans 16 residues.

The chain links TRBV7-3 to TRBJ2-1, with D possibly matching TRBD2 (6 bases). The CDR3 is 15 amino acids. V lost 3 bases to trimming and J lost 7 bases, with 16 bases between them. CDR1 SGHTA and CDR2 FQGTGA come from the germline V gene. CDR3 region: CASSLTRTEANEQFF. CDR3 in DNA: TGTGCCAGCAGCTTGACTAGAACGGAGGCGAATGAGCAGTTCTTC.

The V gene is TRBV11-2, the J gene TRBJ1-4; 8 nucleotides align to TRBD1. The CDR3 sequence is 15 residues long. Trimming cost V 3 bases and J 7 bases; bases outside gene matches: 7. Germline V gene data show CDR1 as SGHAT and CDR2 as FQNNGV. The CDR3 DNA is TGTGCCAGCAGCTTGAGCACAGGGGGGAGTGAAAAACTGTTTTTT. This translates into CASSLSTGGSEKLFF.

V gene TRBV12-3 or TRBV12-4 combines with J gene TRBJ2-2; D gene uncertain. Deletions cut 3 bases from V and 12 bases from J, with 11 bases between. CDR3 length equals 12 residues. CDR3 sequence reads: CASSFEEMKLFF. CDR3 nucleotide sequence: TGTGCCAGCAGTTTTGAGGAGATGAAGCTGTTTTTT.

The genes are TRBV9 and TRBJ2-1, with a tentative D call TRBD2 (7 bases). This CDR3 comprises 15 residues. Germline V gene sequence: CDR1 SGDLS, CDR2 YYNGEE. Trimming took off 0 bases at V and 1 base at J, with 8 bases between the two ends. CDR3 nucleotide sequence: TGTGCCAGCAGCGTAGAGGGGGGGTCCTACAATGAGCAGTTCTTC. This translates into CASSVEGGSYNEQFF.

This chain connects TRBV20-1 to TRBJ2-5; no reliable D call. Germline CDR1 reads DFQATT; CDR2 reads SNEGSKA (reference sequence). Trimming removed 7 bases from V and 0 bases from J, with 6 bases in between. This CDR3 spans 11 amino acids. The CDR3 is CSGVNQETQYF. DNA of the CDR3: TGCAGTGGAGTGAACCAAGAGACCCAGTACTTC.

This clone showed up just once. The rearrangement joins TRBV9 to TRBJ2-1, with a possible D match to TRBD1 (5 bases). Trimming stripped 4 bases from V and 10 bases from J, with 18 bases between. The germline V gene has CDR1 SGDLS and CDR2 YYNGEE. This CDR3 region has 14 residues. DNA for the CDR3: TGTGCCAGCAGCCAGAACTATCAGGGCGGAGAGCAGTTCTTC. This codes for CASSQNYQGGEQFF. Together with reference TRBV9 and TRBJ2-1, the CDR3 gives the full variable domain: DSGVTQTPKHLITATGQRVTLRCSPRSGDLSVYWYQQSLDQGLQFLIQYYNGEERAKGNILERFSAQQFPDLHSELNLSSLELGDSALYFCASSQNYQGGEQFFGPGTRLTVL.

CDR3 protein: CASSPRLTGSNSPLHF. In DNA, the CDR3 is TGTGCCAGTAGTCCCCGACTGACAGGGTCTAATTCACCCCTCCACTTT. The chain recombines TRBV19 with TRBJ1-6; the match to TRBD1 covers 7 bases. The CDR3 loop spans 16 amino acids. The V gene end was trimmed by 5 bases and the J gene end by 6 bases; junction bases not matched to a gene: 10. The germline CDR1 and CDR2 sequences are LNHDA and SQIVND (reference sequence).

The genes are TRBV7-3 and TRBJ1-1, with D possibly being TRBD1 (5 bases). V dropped 2 bases and J dropped 0 bases, with 10 bases sitting between them. This CDR3 spans 15 amino acids. Germline-derived CDR1 and CDR2 are SGHTA and FQGTGA. The CDR3 nucleotides read TGTGCCAGCAGCTTAGGCAGGGCTATGAACACTGAAGCTTTCTTT. Translating it yields CASSLGRAMNTEAFF.

The chain joins TRBV30 to TRBJ2-7, with a possible D match to TRBD1 (6 bases). Germline values: CDR1 GTSNPN, CDR2 SVGIG (reference sequence). Trimming removed 4 bases at V and 6 bases at J, with 19 bases between. The CDR3 spans 14 residues. CDR3 in DNA: TGTGCCTGGAAGGGGGATCTTGGGCCCCTCGAGCAGTACTTC. This translates into CAWKGDLGPLEQYF.